This is a list of T cell receptor beta chains from one sample in a study of control samples from healthy donors and cancer patients. Assay used: immunoSEQ multiplex PCR; TCRdb lists only in-frame clones, some missing. The data contain some 120,000 clones, about 88% of them singletons. Sequencing used blood. These receptors were taken from a woman between 65 and 79 years old in good health. The CDR3 runs from the conserved cysteine through the conserved F or W. A D gene is named only where the DNA matches it firmly. Not every row has a clone size; where given, it reads once, few, many or a size class.

j_call: TRBJ1-2
d_call: -
v_call: TRBV9
clone_size: -
cdr3_nt: TGTGCCAGCAGCGTAGGGGCAGGGGAGTATGGTGGCTACACCTTC
cdr3_aa: CASSVGAGEYGGYTF

j_call: TRBJ2-3
d_call: TRBD2
v_call: TRBV18
clone_size: -
cdr3_nt: TGTGCCAGCTCACCACTTCAGCGGGGGCAAGATACGCAGTATTTT
cdr3_aa: CASSPLQRGQDTQYF

j_call: TRBJ1-5
d_call: TRBD1
v_call: TRBV5-8
clone_size: -
cdr3_nt: TGTGCCAGCAGCCGGGACAGGGGGCGCGCGGGCAATCAGCCCCAGCATTTT
cdr3_aa: CASSRDRGRAGNQPQHF

j_call: TRBJ2-3
d_call: TRBD2
v_call: TRBV7-6
clone_size: -
cdr3_nt: TGTGCCAGCAGCTACCAACTAGCGGGGACGGGAAATACGCAGTATTTT
cdr3_aa: CASSYQLAGTGNTQYF

j_call: TRBJ2-7
d_call: -
v_call: TRBV4-1
clone_size: -
cdr3_nt: TGCGCCAGCAGCCAAGGATTTGGTGAGCGGAGGGCCTACGAGCAGTACTTC
cdr3_aa: CASSQGFGERRAYEQYF

j_call: TRBJ1-2
d_call: TRBD1
v_call: TRBV27
clone_size: -
cdr3_nt: TGTGCCAGCAGTTCATGGGACAGTCACGGCTACACCTTC
cdr3_aa: CASSSWDSHGYTF

j_call: TRBJ2-4
d_call: TRBD2
v_call: TRBV7-8
clone_size: -
cdr3_nt: TGTGCCAGCAGCCCGAGCGGGGGGGCCGGCATTCAGTACTTC
cdr3_aa: CASSPSGGAGIQYF

j_call: TRBJ2-2
d_call: -
v_call: TRBV7-9
clone_size: few
cdr3_nt: TGTGCCAGCACCACCCGGTACCGGAACACCGGGGAGCTGTTTTTT
cdr3_aa: CASTTRYRNTGELFF

j_call: TRBJ1-6
d_call: TRBD1
v_call: TRBV28
clone_size: -
cdr3_nt: TGTGCCAGCGGACAGGGGCCGTTAAATTCACCCCTCCACTTT
cdr3_aa: CASGQGPLNSPLHF

j_call: TRBJ1-5
d_call: -
v_call: TRBV2
clone_size: once
cdr3_nt: TGTGCCAGCTGTCCCGACAGCACGAATCAGCCCCAGCATTTT
cdr3_aa: CASCPDSTNQPQHF

j_call: TRBJ1-1
d_call: -
v_call: TRBV2
clone_size: -
cdr3_nt: TGTGCCAGCAGCGGGCGAGTTGCTTCCCTAGGGGAAGCTTTCTTT
cdr3_aa: CASSGRVASLGEAFF

j_call: TRBJ1-6
d_call: -
v_call: TRBV6-4
clone_size: -
cdr3_nt: TGTGCCAGCAGTGAAGTCGGGTGGGGAAATTCACCCCTCCACTTT
cdr3_aa: CASSEVGWGNSPLHF

j_call: TRBJ2-1
d_call: -
v_call: TRBV12-2
clone_size: once
cdr3_nt: TGTGCAAGTCGCTTAGCGGTAGGGGACTCGCCCTACAATGAGCAGTTCTTC
cdr3_aa: CASRLAVGDSPYNEQFF

j_call: TRBJ2-5
d_call: -
v_call: TRBV5-6
clone_size: few
cdr3_nt: TGTGCCAGCAGCTTGCGAGAGACCCAGTACTTC
cdr3_aa: CASSLRETQYF